A single sample gave rise to the 8 T cell receptor beta chains below, sequenced in a study of T cell responses to AZD1222 COVID-19 vaccine. The method was immunoSEQ multiplex PCR; TCRdb's version includes in-frame clones alone and lacks a portion of them. This sample has about 140,000 clones, with 80% to 95% found just once. The source was peripheral blood, collected on day 0 of AZD1222 vaccination. Source of these receptors: an adult in good health.

This chain joins TRBV28 and TRBJ1-2, with a tentative D call TRBD1 (5 bases). Deletions cut 6 bases from V and 7 bases from J, with 18 bases between. CDR1 and CDR2 (germline): MDHEN, SYDVKM. This CDR3 region has 14 residues. CDR3 bases: TGTGCCAGCAGCGCGACCGGGGGGACGAGTGGCTACACCTTC. This encodes CASSATGGTSGYTF.

The genes are TRBV24-1 and TRBJ2-1, with 11 bases lining up with TRBD2. The CDR3 is made up of 15 amino acids. CDR1 and CDR2 from the germline V gene are KGHDR and SFDVKD. With 7 bases clipped from V and 4 bases from J, the junction kept 5 bases outside the gene matches. The CDR3 DNA is TGTGCCACCAGCCCCGGGACTAGCGGTTACAATGAGCAGTTCTTC. Amino acids: CATSPGTSGYNEQFF.

The V and J genes are TRBV14 and TRBJ2-1; 8 positions match TRBD2. The CDR3 has 14 amino acids. Looked up from germline, CDR1 is SGHDN and CDR2 is FVKESK. The V and J ends lost 4 bases and 7 bases, in that order; junction bases with no gene match: 6. CDR3 DNA: TGTGCCAGCAGCCCGCGGGGGGAGGGTAATGAGCAGTTCTTC. This translates into CASSPRGEGNEQFF.

The chain combines TRBV28 with TRBJ2-2; maybe TRBD2 (6 bases). Germline assignment: CDR1 MDHEN and CDR2 SYDVKM. V was trimmed by 10 bases and J by 7 bases, leaving 22 bases between them. The CDR3 sequence is 15 residues long. DNA of the CDR3: TGTGCCACCCGAAAGCGTGGGAGGTATGTCGGGGAGCTGTTTTTT. It is translated as CATRKRGRYVGELFF.

The chain is built from TRBV25-1 and TRBJ2-2, with TRBD1 identical over 9 bases. V was pared by 6 bases and J by 2 bases, with 4 bases of the junction left unmatched. The length of the CDR3 is 15 residues. Germline CDR1 reads MGHDK; CDR2 reads SYGVNS. Here the CDR3 reads CASRGTGRNTGELFF. As DNA, the CDR3 is TGTGCCAGCAGAGGGACAGGGAGAAACACCGGGGAGCTGTTTTTT. Supplemented by reference TRBV25-1 and TRBJ2-2, the full variable domain reads EADIYQTPRYLVIGTGKKITLECSQTMGHDKMYWYQQDPGMELHLIHYSYGVNSTEKGDLSSESTVSRIRTEHFPLTLESARPSHTSQYLCASRGTGRNTGELFFGEGSRLTVL.

This chain joins TRBV6-5 and TRBJ1-2; 8 nucleotides align to TRBD1. V dropped 6 bases and J dropped 5; count of bases not matched to a gene: 5. Looked up from germline, CDR1 is MNHEY and CDR2 is SVGAGI. The CDR3 is 13 amino acids. CDR3 amino acids: CASSTGGTYGYTF. The CDR3 bases are TGTGCCAGCAGCACAGGGGGAACATATGGCTACACCTTC.

V gene TRBV6-5 combines with J gene TRBJ2-7; 8 bases are a match to TRBD1. Losses at the gene ends were 7 bases for V and 0 bases for J; bases not matched to a gene: 5. This CDR3 spans 14 amino acids. Germline lookup yields CDR1 MNHEY and CDR2 SVGAGI. The CDR3 is CASTWDRSSYEQYF. CDR3 DNA: TGTGCCAGCACCTGGGACAGGAGCTCCTACGAGCAGTACTTC.

The chain joins TRBV28 to TRBJ1-6; the D is unclear. The CDR3 extends over 16 amino acids. V shed 3 bases and J shed 0 bases, with 9 bases lying between them. Per germline, CDR1 MDHEN and CDR2 SYDVKM. The CDR3 protein is CASSLLLSSYNSPLHF. CDR3 sequence (DNA): TGTGCCAGCAGTTTGCTACTTAGCTCCTATAATTCACCCCTCCACTTT.